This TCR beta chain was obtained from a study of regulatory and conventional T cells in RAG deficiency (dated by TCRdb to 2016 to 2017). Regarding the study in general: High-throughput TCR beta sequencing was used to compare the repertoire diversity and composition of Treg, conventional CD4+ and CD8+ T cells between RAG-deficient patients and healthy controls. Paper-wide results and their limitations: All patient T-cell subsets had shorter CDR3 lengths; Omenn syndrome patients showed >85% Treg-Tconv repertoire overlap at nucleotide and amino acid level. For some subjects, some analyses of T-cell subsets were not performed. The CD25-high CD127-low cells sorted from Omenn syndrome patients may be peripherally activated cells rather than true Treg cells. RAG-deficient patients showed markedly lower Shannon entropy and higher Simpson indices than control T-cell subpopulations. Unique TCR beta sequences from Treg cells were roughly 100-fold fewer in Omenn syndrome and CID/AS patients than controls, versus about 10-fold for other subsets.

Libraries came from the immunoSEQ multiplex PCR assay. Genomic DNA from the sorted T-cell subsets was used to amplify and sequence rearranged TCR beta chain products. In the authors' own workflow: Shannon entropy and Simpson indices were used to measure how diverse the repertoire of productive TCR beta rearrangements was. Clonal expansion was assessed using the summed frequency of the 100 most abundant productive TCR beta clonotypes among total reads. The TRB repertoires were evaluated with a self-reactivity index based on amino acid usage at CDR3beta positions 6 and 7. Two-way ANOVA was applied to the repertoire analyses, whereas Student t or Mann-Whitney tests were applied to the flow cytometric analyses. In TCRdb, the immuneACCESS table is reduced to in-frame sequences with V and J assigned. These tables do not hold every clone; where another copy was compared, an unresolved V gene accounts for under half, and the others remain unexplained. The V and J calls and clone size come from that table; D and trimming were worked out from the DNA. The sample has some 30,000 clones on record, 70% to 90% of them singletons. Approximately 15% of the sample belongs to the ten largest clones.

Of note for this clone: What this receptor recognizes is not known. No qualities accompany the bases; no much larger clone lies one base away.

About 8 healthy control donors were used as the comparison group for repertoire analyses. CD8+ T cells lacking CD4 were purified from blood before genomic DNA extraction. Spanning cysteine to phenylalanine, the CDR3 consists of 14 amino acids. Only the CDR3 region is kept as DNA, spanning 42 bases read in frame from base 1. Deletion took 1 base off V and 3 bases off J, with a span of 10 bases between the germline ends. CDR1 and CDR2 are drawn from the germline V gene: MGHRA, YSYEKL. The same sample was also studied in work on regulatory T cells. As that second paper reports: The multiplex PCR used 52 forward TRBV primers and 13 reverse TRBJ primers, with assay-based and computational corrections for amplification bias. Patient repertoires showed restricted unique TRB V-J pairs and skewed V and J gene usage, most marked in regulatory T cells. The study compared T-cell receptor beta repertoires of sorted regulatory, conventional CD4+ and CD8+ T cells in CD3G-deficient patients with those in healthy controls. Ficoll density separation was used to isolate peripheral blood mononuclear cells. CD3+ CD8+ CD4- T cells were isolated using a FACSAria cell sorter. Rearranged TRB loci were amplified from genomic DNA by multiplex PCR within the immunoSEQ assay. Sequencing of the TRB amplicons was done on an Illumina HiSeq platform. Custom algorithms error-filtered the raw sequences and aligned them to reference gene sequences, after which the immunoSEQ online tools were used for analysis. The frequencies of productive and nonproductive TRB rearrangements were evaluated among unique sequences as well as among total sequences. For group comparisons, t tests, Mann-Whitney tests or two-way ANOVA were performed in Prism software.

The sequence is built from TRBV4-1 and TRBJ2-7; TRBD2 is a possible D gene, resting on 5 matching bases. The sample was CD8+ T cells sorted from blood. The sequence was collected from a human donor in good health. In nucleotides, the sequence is TGCGCCAGCAGCCAAGTCTCCGGGGACTACGAGCAGTACTTC. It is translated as CASSQVSGDYEQYF.